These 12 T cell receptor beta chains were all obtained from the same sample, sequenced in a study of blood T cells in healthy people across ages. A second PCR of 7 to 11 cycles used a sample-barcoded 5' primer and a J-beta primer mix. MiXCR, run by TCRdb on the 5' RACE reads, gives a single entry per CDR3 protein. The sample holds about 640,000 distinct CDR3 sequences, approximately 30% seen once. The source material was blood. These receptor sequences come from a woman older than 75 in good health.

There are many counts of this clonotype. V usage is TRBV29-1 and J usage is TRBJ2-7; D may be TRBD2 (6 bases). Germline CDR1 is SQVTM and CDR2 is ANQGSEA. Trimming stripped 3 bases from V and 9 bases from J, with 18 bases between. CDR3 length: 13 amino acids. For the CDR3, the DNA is TGCAGCGTTGATGTCGGGGAGGCCTCTGGGCAGTACTTC. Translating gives CSVDVGEASGQYF.

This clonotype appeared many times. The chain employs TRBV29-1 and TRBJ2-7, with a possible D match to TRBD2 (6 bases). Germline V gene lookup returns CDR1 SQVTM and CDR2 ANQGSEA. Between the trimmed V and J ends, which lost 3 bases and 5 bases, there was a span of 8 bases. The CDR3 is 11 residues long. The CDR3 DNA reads TGCAGCGTTGAGCGCGGGGACGAGCAGTACTTC. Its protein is CSVERGDEQYF.

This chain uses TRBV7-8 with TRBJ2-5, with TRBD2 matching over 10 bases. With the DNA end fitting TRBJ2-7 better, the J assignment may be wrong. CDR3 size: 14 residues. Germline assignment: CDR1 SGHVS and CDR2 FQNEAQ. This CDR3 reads CASSPSGSGYEQYF. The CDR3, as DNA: TGTGCCAGCAGCCCTAGCGGGAGCGGATACGAGCAGTACTTC.

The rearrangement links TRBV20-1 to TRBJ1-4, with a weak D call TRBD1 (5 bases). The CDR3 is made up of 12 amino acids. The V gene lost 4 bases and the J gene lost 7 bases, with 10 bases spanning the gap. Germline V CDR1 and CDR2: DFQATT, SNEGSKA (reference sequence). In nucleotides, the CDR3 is TGCAGTGCTAACAGGTTGGGTGAAAAACTGTTTTTT. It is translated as CSANRLGEKLFF.

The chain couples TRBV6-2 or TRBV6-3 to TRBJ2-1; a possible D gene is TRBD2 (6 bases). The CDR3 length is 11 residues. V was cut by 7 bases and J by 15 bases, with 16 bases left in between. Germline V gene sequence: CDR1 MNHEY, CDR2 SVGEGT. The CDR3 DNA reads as TGTGCCAGCACCAAGCGGGCCCGGTGGTTCTTC. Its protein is CASTKRARWFF.

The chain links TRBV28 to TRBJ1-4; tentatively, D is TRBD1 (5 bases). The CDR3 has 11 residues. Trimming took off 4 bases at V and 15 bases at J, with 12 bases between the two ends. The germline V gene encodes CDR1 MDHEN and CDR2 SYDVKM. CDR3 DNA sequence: TGTGCCAGCAGTTACGGAGGGGTGGTGTTTTTT. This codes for CASSYGGVVFF.

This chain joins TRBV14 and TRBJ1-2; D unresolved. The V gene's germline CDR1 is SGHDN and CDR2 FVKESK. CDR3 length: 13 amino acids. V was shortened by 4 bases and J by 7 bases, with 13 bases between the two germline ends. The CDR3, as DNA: TGTGCCAGCAGCCTATCGGGTGACGGTGGCTACACCTTC. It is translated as CASSLSGDGGYTF.

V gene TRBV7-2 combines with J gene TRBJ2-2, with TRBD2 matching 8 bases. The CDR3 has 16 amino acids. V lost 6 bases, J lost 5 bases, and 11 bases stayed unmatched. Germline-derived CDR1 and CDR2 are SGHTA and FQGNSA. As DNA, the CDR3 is TGTGCCAGCAGTGCATACGGGGGGGTTAGAACCGGGGAGCTGTTTTTT. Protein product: CASSAYGGVRTGELFF.

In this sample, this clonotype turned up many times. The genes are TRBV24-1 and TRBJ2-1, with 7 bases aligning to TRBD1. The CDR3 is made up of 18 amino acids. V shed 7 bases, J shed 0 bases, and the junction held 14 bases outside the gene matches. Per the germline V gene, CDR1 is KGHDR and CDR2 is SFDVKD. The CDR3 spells CATSGSRGSGASYNEQFF. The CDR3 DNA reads TGTGCCACCAGCGGTTCCAGGGGGTCAGGGGCCTCCTACAATGAGCAGTTCTTC.

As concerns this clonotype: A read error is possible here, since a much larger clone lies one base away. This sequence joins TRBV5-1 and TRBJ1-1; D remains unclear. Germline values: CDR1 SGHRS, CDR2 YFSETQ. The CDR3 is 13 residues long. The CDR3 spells CASREVLNTEACF. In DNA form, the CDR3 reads TGCGCCAGCAGGGAGGTACTGAACACTGAAGCTTGCTTT. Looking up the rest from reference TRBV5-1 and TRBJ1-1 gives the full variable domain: KAGVTQTPRYLIKTRGQQVTLSCSPISGHRSVSWYQQTPGQGLQFLFEYFSETQRNKGNFPGRFSGRQFSNSRSEMNVSTLELGDSALYLCASREVLNTEACFGQGTRLTVV.

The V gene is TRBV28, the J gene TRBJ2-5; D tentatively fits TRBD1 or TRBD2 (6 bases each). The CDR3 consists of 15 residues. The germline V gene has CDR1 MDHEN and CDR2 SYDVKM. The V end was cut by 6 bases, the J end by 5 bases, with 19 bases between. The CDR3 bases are TGTGCCAGCAGCGCGACCCAGGGGAGGAGGGAGACCCAGTACTTC. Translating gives CASSATQGRRETQYF.

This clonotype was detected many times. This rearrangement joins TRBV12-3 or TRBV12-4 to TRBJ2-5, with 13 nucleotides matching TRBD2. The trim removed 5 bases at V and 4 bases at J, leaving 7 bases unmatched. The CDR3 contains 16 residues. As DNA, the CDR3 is TGTGCCAGCAGTCCAGGACTAGCGGGGGTTGGAGAGACCCAGTACTTC. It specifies CASSPGLAGVGETQYF.